This T cell receptor (beta chain) came from a study of PD-1 blockade in classical Hodgkin lymphoma. Study-level information: Every 2 weeks, patients had 3 mg/kg nivolumab intravenously.

V lost 4 bases, J lost 8 bases, and 12 bases lay in between. This CDR3 is built from 13 residues. Looked up from germline, CDR1 is SEHNR and CDR2 is FQNEAQ (reference sequence). Time point meaning: cycle 4 day 1 (C4D1), after less than seven weeks of nivolumab. Brentuximab vedotin exposure varied among the patients, all of whom had relapsed after autologous stem cell transplantation. After thawing, PBMCs were subjected to magnetic negative selection to isolate CD8+ T cells. Repertoires were generated with immunoSEQ multiplex PCR, while TCRdb's copy carries only in-frame clones and drops some. The data show about 9,900 clones, 70% to 80% seen once.

The sample was CD8+ T cells from blood, taken before the fourth cycle of nivolumab. The clonotype was recovered from a human donor with classical Hodgkin lymphoma. This chain joins TRBV7-9 and TRBJ2-1; possibly TRBD2 for D (5 bases). Written as DNA, the CDR3 is TGTGCCAGCAGCTGGATGGGAGATGATGAGCAGTTCTTC. It translates to CASSWMGDDEQFF.